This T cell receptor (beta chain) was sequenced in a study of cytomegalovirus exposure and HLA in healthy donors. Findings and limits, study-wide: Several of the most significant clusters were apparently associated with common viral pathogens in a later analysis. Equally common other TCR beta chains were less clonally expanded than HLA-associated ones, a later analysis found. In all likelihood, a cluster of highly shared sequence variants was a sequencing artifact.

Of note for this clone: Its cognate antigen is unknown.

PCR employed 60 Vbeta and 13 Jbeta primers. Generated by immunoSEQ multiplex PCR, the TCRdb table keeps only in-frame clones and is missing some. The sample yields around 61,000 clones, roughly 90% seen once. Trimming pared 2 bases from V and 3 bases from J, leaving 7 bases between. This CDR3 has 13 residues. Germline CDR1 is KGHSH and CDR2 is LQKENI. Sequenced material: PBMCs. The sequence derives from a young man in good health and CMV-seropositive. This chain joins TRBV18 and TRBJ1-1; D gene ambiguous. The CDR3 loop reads CASSPRLDTEAFF. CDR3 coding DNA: TGTGCCAGCTCACCAAGACTGGACACTGAAGCTTTCTTT.